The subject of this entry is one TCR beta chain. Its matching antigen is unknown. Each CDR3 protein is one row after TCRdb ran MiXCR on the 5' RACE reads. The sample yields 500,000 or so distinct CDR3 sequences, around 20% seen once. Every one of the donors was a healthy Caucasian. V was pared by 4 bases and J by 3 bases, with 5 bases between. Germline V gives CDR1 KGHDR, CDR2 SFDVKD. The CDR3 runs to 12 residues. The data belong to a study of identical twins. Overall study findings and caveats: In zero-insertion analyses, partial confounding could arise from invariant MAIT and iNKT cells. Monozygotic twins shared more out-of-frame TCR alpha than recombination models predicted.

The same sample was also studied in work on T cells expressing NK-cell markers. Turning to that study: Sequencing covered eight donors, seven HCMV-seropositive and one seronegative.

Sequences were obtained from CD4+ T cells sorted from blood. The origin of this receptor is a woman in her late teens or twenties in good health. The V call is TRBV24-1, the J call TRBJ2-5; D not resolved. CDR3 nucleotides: TGTGCCACCAGTGACGGAAAAGAGACCCAGTACTTC. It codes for CATSDGKETQYF.